Listed here are 10 T cell receptor beta chains from one sample, sequenced in a study of T-cell memory formation after mild COVID-19. TCRdb redid the calling of the 5' RACE reads with MiXCR, one entry per CDR3 protein. The repertoire holds 350,000 to 500,000 distinct CDR3 sequences, roughly 17% seen once, with approximately 21% in the top ten. Sequencing was done on a sample of PBMCs or a T cell subset sorted from them (not recorded which). These receptors were collected from a man aged 18 to 29 who had mild COVID-19 (a few samples of this study predate the infection). Cell type and time point are not known.

This clonotype was observed a handful of times. This CDR3 reads CASRPQFRPRYLYQETQYF. As DNA, the CDR3 is TGTGCCTCCCGACCCCAGTTTCGTCCTAGATACCTGTACCAAGAGACCCAGTACTTC. V gene TRBV27 combines with J gene TRBJ2-5, with D uncertain. CDR1 is MNHEY, CDR2 SMNVEV, per germline (reference sequence). The V end lost 11 bases, the J end lost 0 bases, and 31 bases lay between the germline ends. This CDR3 has 19 amino acids.

This chain links TRBV5-4 with TRBJ2-1; no clear D. V shed 0 bases and J shed 0 bases, with 7 bases lying between them. CDR3 length equals 15 residues. From germline, CDR1 is SGHNT and CDR2 YYREEE (reference sequence). CDR3 nucleotides: TGTGCCAGCAGCTTGGACTTGACCTCCTACAATGAGCAGTTCTTC. Protein: CASSLDLTSYNEQFF. Full variable domain (remainder filled in from reference TRBV5-4 and TRBJ2-1): ETGVTQSPTHLIKTRGQQVTLRCSSQSGHNTVSWYQQALGQGPQFIFQYYREEENGRGNFPPRFSGLQFPNYSSELNVNALELDDSALYLCASSLDLTSYNEQFFGPGTRLTVL.

The J gene is TRBJ1-1, the V gene TRBV4-1, with 11 bases identical to TRBD1. The ends lost 5 bases at V and 0 bases at J; junction bases unmatched: 8. This CDR3 region has 17 residues. The germline gives CDR1 MGHRA, CDR2 YSYEKL. The CDR3 sequence: CASSAGQGARVNTEAFF. In DNA form, the CDR3 reads TGCGCCAGCAGCGCCGGACAGGGGGCCCGTGTGAACACTGAAGCTTTCTTT.

The rearrangement links TRBV7-3 to TRBJ1-2; maybe TRBD1 (5 bases). Germline-derived CDR1 and CDR2 are SGHTA and FQGTGA. The CDR3 runs to 13 residues. V was cut by 3 bases and J by 6 bases, with 11 bases left in between. In DNA, the CDR3 is TGTGCCAGCAGCTTTACCTTGGGGGATGGCTACACCTTC. Its translation is CASSFTLGDGYTF.

This clonotype was seen only a few times. V gene TRBV12-3 or TRBV12-4 combines with J gene TRBJ2-7; tentatively, D is TRBD2 (7 bases). V was shortened by 6 bases and J by 3 bases, with 18 bases between the two germline ends. The length of the CDR3 is 15 residues. The CDR3 DNA is TGTGCCAGCAGCCACGCCGGGGGGCTTAACTACGAGCAGTACTTC. This encodes CASSHAGGLNYEQYF.

The chain employs TRBV24-1 and TRBJ2-1; TRBD2 matches 14 bases. The CDR3 runs 18 residues. Germline CDR1 and CDR2: KGHDR and SFDVKD. J was trimmed by 6 bases and V by 3 bases; bases with no gene match: 9. CDR3 region: CATSDAGTSGGSGNEQFF. The CDR3 nucleotides read TGTGCCACCAGTGATGCCGGGACTAGCGGGGGTTCGGGCAATGAGCAGTTCTTC.

The rearrangement links TRBV4-1 to TRBJ1-5; D perhaps matches TRBD1 (6 bases). Germline V CDR1 and CDR2: MGHRA, YSYEKL. V lost 0 bases, J lost 2 bases, and 8 bases lay in between. CDR3 length equals 15 residues. CDR3 bases: TGCGCCAGCAGCCAAGAACAGGGCGGCAATCAGCCCCAGCATTTT. Protein product: CASSQEQGGNQPQHF.

The rearrangement uses TRBV12-3 or TRBV12-4 and TRBJ1-1, with a tentative D call TRBD1 (5 bases). The CDR3 has 14 residues. Trimming took 6 bases from V and 7 from J, leaving 18 bases between them. CDR3 coding DNA: TGTGCCAGCAGAAAAAAGGCGGGGCTTGGTGAAGCTTTCTTT. This sequence encodes CASRKKAGLGEAFF.

This clonotype has at least ten counts. The chain joins TRBV1 to TRBJ1-5. TRBV1 is deemed a pseudogene. The CDR3 spans 18 residues. CDR3 residues: CTSSPFSWVKDSNQPQHF. The CDR3 coding sequence is TGCACCAGCAGCCCCTTTTCTTGGGTAAAGGATAGCAATCAGCCCCAGCATTTT.

This clonotype was seen more than once but under ten times. The chain recombines TRBV7-3 with TRBJ2-2, with a tentative D call TRBD2 (7 bases). V lost 5 bases and J lost 6, with 16 bases in between. CDR1 and CDR2 from the germline V gene are SGHTA and FQGTGA. The CDR3 covers 15 residues. CDR3 in DNA: TGTGCCAGCAGCCCGACGAGGGGGGGGGCCGGGGAGCTGTTTTTT. Its translation: CASSPTRGGAGELFF.